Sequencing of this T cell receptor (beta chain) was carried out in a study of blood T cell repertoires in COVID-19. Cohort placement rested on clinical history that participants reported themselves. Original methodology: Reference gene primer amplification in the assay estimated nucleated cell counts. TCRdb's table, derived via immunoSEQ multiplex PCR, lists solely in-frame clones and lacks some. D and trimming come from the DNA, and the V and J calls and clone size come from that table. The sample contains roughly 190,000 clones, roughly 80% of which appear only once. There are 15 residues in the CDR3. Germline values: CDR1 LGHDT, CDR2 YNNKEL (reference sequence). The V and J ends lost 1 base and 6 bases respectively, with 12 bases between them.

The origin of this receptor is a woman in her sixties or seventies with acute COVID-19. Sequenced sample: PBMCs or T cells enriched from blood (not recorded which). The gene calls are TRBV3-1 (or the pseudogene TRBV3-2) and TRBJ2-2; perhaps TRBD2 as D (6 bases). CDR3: CASSQGEDIAGELFF. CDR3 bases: TGTGCCAGCAGCCAAGGGGAGGACATAGCCGGGGAGCTGTTTTTT.